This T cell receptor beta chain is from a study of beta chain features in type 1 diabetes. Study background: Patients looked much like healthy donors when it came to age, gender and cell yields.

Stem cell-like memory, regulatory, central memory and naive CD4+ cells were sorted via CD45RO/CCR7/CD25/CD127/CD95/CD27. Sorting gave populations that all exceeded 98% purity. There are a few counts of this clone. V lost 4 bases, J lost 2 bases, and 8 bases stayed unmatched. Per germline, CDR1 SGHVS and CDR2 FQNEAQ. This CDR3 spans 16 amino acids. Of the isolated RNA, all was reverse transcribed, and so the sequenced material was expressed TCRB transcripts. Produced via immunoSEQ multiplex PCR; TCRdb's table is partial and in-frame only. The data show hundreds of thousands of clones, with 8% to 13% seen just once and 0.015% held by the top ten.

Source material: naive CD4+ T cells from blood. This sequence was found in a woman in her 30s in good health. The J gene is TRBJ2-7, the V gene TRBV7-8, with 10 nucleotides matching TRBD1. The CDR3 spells CASSSHSGQGAYEQYF. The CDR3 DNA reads TGTGCCAGCAGCTCTCACTCCGGACAGGGGGCCTACGAGCAGTACTTC.